The 22 T cell receptor beta chains below were found in one sample sequenced in a study of blood T cell repertoires in COVID-19. Sequencing was performed with immunoSEQ multiplex PCR; in TCRdb, only in-frame clones are kept and a portion is missing. The sample lists some 220,000 clones, 84% occurring once. The specimen sequenced was peripheral blood. These TCRs come from a woman aged 60-75 years who had recovered from COVID-19.

The chain uses TRBV7-8 and TRBJ2-5, with D unclear. Trimming pared 5 bases from V and 4 bases from J, leaving 11 bases between. The CDR3 totals 13 residues. The germline V gene encodes CDR1 SGHVS and CDR2 FQNEAQ. The CDR3 loop is CASSPGWVETQYF. Here the CDR3 DNA reads TGTGCCAGCAGCCCCGGGTGGGTAGAGACCCAGTACTTC. The whole variable domain, filled in from reference TRBV7-8 and TRBJ2-5, reads GAGVSQSPRYKVAKRGQDVALRCDPISGHVSLFWYQQALGQGPEFLTYFQNEAQLDKSGLPSDRFFAERPEGSVSTLKIQRTQQEDSAVYLCASSPGWVETQYFGPGTRLLVL.

J is TRBJ1-2 and V is TRBV27; a possible D gene is TRBD1 (6 bases). CDR1 and CDR2 from the germline V gene are MNHEY and SMNVEV (reference sequence). The CDR3 consists of 15 residues. V was pared by 7 bases and J by 0 bases, with 15 bases between. In DNA, the CDR3 is TGTGCCAGCAATCCCCTGGGGGCGGCTAACTATGGCTACACCTTC. Its translation is CASNPLGAANYGYTF.

V gene TRBV3-1 (or the pseudogene TRBV3-2) combines with J gene TRBJ1-1; no firm D call. V lost 8 bases and J 1 base, leaving 11 bases between the germline ends. The CDR3 sequence is 13 residues long. Per germline, CDR1 LGHDT and CDR2 YNNKEL (reference sequence). In DNA form, the CDR3 reads TGTGCCAGCTCCGGGTCTGCGAACACTGAAGCTTTCTTT. Amino acids: CASSGSANTEAFF.

The V and J genes are TRBV27 and TRBJ1-1; 7 bases align to TRBD1. This CDR3 region has 13 residues. Germline V gene lookup returns CDR1 MNHEY and CDR2 SMNVEV (reference sequence). V shed 5 bases and J 3 bases; nucleotides not matched to a gene: 3. In DNA, the CDR3 is TGTGCCAGCAGTATGGGACAGTACACTGAAGCTTTCTTT. Translating it yields CASSMGQYTEAFF.

The gene calls are TRBV4-1 and TRBJ1-4; D may be TRBD1 (6 bases). The CDR3 sequence is 14 residues long. The germline V gene has CDR1 MGHRA and CDR2 YSYEKL. The V gene lost 4 bases and the J gene lost 3 bases, with 9 bases spanning the gap. CDR3 loop: CASSPRGPNEKLFF. CDR3 nucleotide sequence: TGCGCCAGCAGCCCCAGGGGACCTAATGAAAAACTGTTTTTT.

This chain joins TRBV5-1 and TRBJ2-7, with TRBD2 matching over 13 bases. Per germline, CDR1 SGHRS and CDR2 YFSETQ. This CDR3 comprises 16 residues. V shed 4 bases, J shed 2 bases, and the junction held 6 bases outside the gene matches. The CDR3 DNA follows: TGCGCCAGCAGCCCTACTAGCGGGGGGGATCCCTACGAGCAGTACTTC. Translating gives CASSPTSGGDPYEQYF.

This sequence joins TRBV10-3 and TRBJ1-2; D unclear. V dropped 0 bases and J dropped 7 bases, with 6 bases sitting between them. The CDR3 contains 12 residues. CDR1 ENHRY and CDR2 SYGVKD come from the germline V gene. Here the CDR3 DNA reads TGTGCCATCAGTGAGTCGAGTTTTGGCTACACCTTC. Translated, it gives CAISESSFGYTF.

This clone was counted only a few times. Different DNA sequences within this sample yield the same CDR3. V gene TRBV5-1 combines with J gene TRBJ1-6; D may be TRBD1 (6 bases). CDR3 length: 14 amino acids. CDR1 and CDR2 from the germline V gene are SGHRS and YFSETQ. V was pared by 2 bases and J by 10 bases, with 13 bases between. The CDR3 is CASSLQGERSPLHF. The CDR3 bases are TGCGCCAGCAGCTTACAGGGAGAGCGCTCACCCCTCCACTTT.

The chain carries TRBV30 and TRBJ2-3; 9 bases are a match to TRBD2. The length of the CDR3 is 14 residues. Trimming cost V 1 base and J 9 bases; bases outside gene matches: 8. Germline assignment: CDR1 GTSNPN and CDR2 SVGIG (reference sequence). The CDR3 protein is CAWSGGGGEDTQYF. The CDR3 DNA is TGTGCCTGGAGTGGGGGCGGGGGGGAGGACACGCAGTATTTT.

In this sample, this clone turned up once. The rearrangement uses TRBV3-1 (or the pseudogene TRBV3-2) and TRBJ1-2; 7 positions agree with TRBD1. Germline V gene data show CDR1 as LGHDT and CDR2 as YNNKEL (reference sequence). The V gene end was trimmed by 3 bases and the J gene end by 5 bases; junction bases not matched to a gene: 9. This CDR3 region has 15 residues. For the CDR3, the DNA is TGTGCCAGCAGCCAGGGGTCAGGGGGTTGGTATGGCTACACCTTC. Encoded protein: CASSQGSGGWYGYTF.

The rearrangement joins TRBV9 to TRBJ1-1, with D perhaps TRBD1 (6 bases). Deletions cut 4 bases from V and 4 bases from J, with 17 bases between. Germline CDR1 and CDR2: SGDLS and YYNGEE. The CDR3 is 15 residues long. The CDR3 DNA is TGTGCCAGCAGCTTTAGAGCGGACAGCCCCACTGAAGCTTTCTTT. This sequence encodes CASSFRADSPTEAFF.

This rearrangement joins TRBV10-3 to TRBJ1-3; 10 nucleotides align to TRBD1. CDR1 is ENHRY, CDR2 SYGVKD, per germline. CDR3 length equals 16 residues. The V gene end was trimmed by 8 bases and the J gene end by 1 base; junction bases not matched to a gene: 8. The CDR3 is CAISQGQGHSGNTIYF. CDR3 nucleotide sequence: TGTGCCATCTCCCAGGGACAGGGGCATTCTGGAAACACCATATATTTT.

The chain has TRBV18 and TRBJ1-3; D uncertain. Trimming left V 6 bases short and J 5 bases short, with 17 bases between. The CDR3 totals 15 residues. Germline V lookup: CDR1 KGHSH, CDR2 LQKENI. CDR3 in amino acids: CASSQNGGPRNTIYF. The DNA for the CDR3 is TGTGCCAGCTCCCAAAACGGAGGTCCCCGAAACACCATATATTTT.

This CDR3 is CASSYGAGGAFF. CDR3 nucleotides: TGTGCCAGCAGTTACGGGGCAGGGGGAGCTTTCTTT. This rearrangement joins TRBV6-5 to TRBJ1-1; 7 bases align to TRBD1. The V gene's germline CDR1 is MNHEY and CDR2 SVGAGI. Trimming at V came to 2 bases and at J to 10 bases, leaving 4 bases not matched to a gene. The CDR3 extends over 12 amino acids.

This chain connects TRBV19 to TRBJ2-5; perhaps TRBD2 as D (5 bases). V gave up 2 bases and J gave up 5 bases, with 9 bases separating them. The CDR3 loop spans 13 amino acids. CDR1 is LNHDA, CDR2 SQIVND, per germline (reference sequence). The CDR3 coding sequence is TGTGCCAGTAGTATACGGGGTCCTGAGACCCAGTACTTC. Protein product: CASSIRGPETQYF.

The rearrangement uses TRBV6-6 and TRBJ1-5, with no clear D. Germline V gene data show CDR1 as MNHNY and CDR2 as SVGAGI (reference sequence). CDR3 size: 13 residues. Trimming took 7 bases from V and 3 from J, leaving 10 bases between them. Here the CDR3 DNA reads TGTGCCAGCACCAGGTTGGTCAATCAGCCCCAGCATTTT. This translates into CASTRLVNQPQHF.

This sequence joins TRBV13 and TRBJ2-3; possibly TRBD1 for D (6 bases). This CDR3 region has 13 residues. Between the trimmed V and J ends, which lost 7 bases and 3 bases, there was a span of 11 bases. Germline V gene sequence: CDR1 PRHDT, CDR2 FYEKMQ (reference sequence). The CDR3, as DNA: TGTGCCAGCAAGGCACAGGGAACAGATACGCAGTATTTT. Amino acid sequence: CASKAQGTDTQYF.

The genes are TRBV27 and TRBJ2-5; 10 bases map to TRBD2. The CDR3 runs to 15 residues. V lost 4 bases, J lost 4 bases, and 6 bases stayed unmatched. Germline V gene sequence: CDR1 MNHEY, CDR2 SMNVEV (reference sequence). The CDR3 protein is CASSSTGTSVETQYF. CDR3 sequence (DNA): TGTGCCAGCAGTTCAACCGGGACTAGCGTAGAGACCCAGTACTTC.

The chain employs TRBV4-1 and TRBJ2-7; the match to TRBD1 covers 8 bases. This CDR3 comprises 15 residues. The V segment lost 1 base and the J segment 3 bases; nucleotides outside the gene matches: 5. Germline V CDR1 and CDR2: MGHRA, YSYEKL. DNA of the CDR3: TGCGCCAGCAGCCAAGGCCAGGGGGCCGTCTACGAGCAGTACTTC. Protein product: CASSQGQGAVYEQYF.

The chain couples TRBV24-1 to TRBJ2-5, with 10 bases aligning to TRBD2. With 0 bases clipped from V and 3 bases from J, the junction kept 6 bases outside the gene matches. Germline CDR1 is KGHDR and CDR2 is SFDVKD. The CDR3 has 17 residues. This CDR3 is CATSDLLAGVGEETQYF. The CDR3 DNA is TGTGCCACCAGTGATTTGCTAGCGGGGGTTGGAGAAGAGACCCAGTACTTC.

V is TRBV6-4 and J is TRBJ2-5, with 9 nucleotides matching TRBD2. The germline V gene has CDR1 MRHNA and CDR2 SNTAGT. Unmatched junction bases numbered 3, after V lost 0 bases and J lost 4 bases. This CDR3 has 15 amino acids. DNA for the CDR3: TGTGCCAGCAGTGACTCCCCTAGCGGGATAGAGACCCAGTACTTC. Its translation is CASSDSPSGIETQYF.

V usage is TRBV5-4 and J usage is TRBJ2-1; 13 nucleotides line up with TRBD2. V lost 3 bases and J lost 6; bases outside the gene matches: 9. The CDR3 consists of 17 residues. Germline CDR1 SGHNT, CDR2 YYREEE (reference sequence). Written as DNA, the CDR3 is TGTGCCAGCAGCTCCTCCCCACTAGCGGGGGGGATCAATGAGCAGTTCTTC. Translation gives CASSSSPLAGGINEQFF.